This record concerns one TCR beta chain sequence. Its antigen is as yet unknown. The data are from a study of cytomegalovirus exposure and HLA in healthy donors. With 60 Vbeta and 13 Jbeta primers, the PCR was carried out. Only in-frame clones appear in the TCRdb table, and some are missing; sequencing was by immunoSEQ multiplex PCR. The table has under 120,000 clones, roughly 69% seen once; the top ten hold about 2.6%. Study-wide results and limits: With later analysis, a missense DCLRE1C variant became linked to TCR beta V- and J-gene trimming. Near-uniform donor sequencing depth was presumed by presence/absence analyses.

The source of this sequence is a man over 45 in good health and CMV-seropositive. The material sequenced was PBMCs.

DNA of the CDR3: TGTGCCAGCAGCTTGGATGAGGGAAGGTCTGGAAACACCATATATTTT. Protein sequence: CASSLDEGRSGNTIYF. The chain links TRBV5-4 to TRBJ1-3; unclear D gene. The CDR3 loop spans 16 amino acids. The germline V and J ends were trimmed by 0 bases and 1 base, with 11 bases remaining between them. Germline V lookup: CDR1 SGHNT, CDR2 YYREEE (reference sequence).